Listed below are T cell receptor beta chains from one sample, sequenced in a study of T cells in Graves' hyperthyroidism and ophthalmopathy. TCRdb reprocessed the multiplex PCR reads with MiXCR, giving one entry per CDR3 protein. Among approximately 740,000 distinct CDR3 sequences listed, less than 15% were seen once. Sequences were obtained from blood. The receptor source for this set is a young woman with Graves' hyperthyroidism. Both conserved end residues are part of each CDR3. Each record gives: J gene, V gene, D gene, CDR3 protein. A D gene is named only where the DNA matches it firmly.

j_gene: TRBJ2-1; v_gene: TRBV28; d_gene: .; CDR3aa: CASSHGYNEQFF
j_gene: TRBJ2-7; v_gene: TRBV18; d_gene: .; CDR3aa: CASSPFIGPPNEQYF
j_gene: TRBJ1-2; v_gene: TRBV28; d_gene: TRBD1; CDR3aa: CAILSDSAGQSNYGYTF
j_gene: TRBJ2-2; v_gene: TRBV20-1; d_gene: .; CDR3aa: CSARDWSFQKAGELFF
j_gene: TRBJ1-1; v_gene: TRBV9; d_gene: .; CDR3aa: CASSVGLKGMNTEAFF
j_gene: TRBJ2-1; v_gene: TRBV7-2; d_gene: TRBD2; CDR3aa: CASSLARGLGHEQFF
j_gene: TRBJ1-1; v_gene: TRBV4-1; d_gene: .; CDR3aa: CASSQNAGMYGVTEAFF
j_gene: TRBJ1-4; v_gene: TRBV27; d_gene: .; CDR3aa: CASSPKTGRAWATNEKLFF
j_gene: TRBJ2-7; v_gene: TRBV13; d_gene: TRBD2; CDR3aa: CASSTGTRVEQYF
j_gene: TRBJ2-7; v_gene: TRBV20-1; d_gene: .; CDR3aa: CSARVGRSYEQYF
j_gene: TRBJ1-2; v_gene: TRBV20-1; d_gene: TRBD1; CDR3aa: CSATRQGRGYGYTF
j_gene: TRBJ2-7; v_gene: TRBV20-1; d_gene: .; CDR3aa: CSARPSRRTTYEQYF
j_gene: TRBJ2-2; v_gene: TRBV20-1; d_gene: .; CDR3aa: CSASPARGLVNTGELFF
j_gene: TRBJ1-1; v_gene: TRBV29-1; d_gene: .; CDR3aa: CSVAPLGTEAFF
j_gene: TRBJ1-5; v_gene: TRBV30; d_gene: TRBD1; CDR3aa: CAWSGGQGERFGNQPQHF
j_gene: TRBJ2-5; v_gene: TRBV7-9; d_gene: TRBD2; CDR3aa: CASSLTSGSRETQYF
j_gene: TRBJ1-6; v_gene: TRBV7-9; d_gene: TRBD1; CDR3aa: CASSSGKGQDYNSPLHF
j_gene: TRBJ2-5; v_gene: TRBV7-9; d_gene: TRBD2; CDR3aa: CASEAAGAQETQYF
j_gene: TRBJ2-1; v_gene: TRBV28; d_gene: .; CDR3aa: CASSLSAAGSLYNEQFF
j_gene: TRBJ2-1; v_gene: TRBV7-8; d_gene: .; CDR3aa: CASSPGRVQARNEQFF
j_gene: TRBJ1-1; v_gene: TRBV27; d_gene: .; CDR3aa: CASSSGEALKAFF
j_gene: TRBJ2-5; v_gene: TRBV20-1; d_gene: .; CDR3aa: CSARNRETQYF
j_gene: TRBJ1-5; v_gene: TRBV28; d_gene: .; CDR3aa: CASSFAGAGEGNQPQHF
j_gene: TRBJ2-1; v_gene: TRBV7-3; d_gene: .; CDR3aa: CASSYDPGLGEQFF
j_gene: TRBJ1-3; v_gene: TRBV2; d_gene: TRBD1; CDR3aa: CASSEMDRFSFSGNTIYF
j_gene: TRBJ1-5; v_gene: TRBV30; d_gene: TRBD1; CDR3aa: CACRGQQNQPQHF
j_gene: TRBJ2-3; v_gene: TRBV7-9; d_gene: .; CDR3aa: CAVLVGMSDTQYF
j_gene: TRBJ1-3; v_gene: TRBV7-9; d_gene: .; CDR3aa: CASSLGILTGVGNTIYF
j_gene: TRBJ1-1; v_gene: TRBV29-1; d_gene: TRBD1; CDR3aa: CSVEVGQGLAEAFF
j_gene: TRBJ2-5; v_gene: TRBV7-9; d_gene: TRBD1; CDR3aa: CASRSDRDIETQYF
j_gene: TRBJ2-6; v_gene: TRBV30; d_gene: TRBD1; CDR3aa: CAWSEQGAGANVLTF
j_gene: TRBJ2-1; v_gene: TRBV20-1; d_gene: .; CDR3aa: CSARDRGGDYNEQFF
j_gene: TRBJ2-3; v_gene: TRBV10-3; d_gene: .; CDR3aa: CAISEWEGTDTQYF
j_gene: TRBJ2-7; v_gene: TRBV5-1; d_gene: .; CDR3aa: CASSLTGQREQYF
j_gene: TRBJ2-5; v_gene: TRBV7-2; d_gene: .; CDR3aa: CASSSGVTGQETQYF
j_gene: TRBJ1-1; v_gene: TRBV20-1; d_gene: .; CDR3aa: CSARSPWTDTEAFF
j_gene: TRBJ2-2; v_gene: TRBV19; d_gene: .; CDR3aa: CASRGTSRLNTGELFF
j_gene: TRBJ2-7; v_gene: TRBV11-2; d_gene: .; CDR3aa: CASSSLGRSYEQYF
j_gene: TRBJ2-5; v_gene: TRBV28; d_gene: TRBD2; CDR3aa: CASSPGGVSHETQYF
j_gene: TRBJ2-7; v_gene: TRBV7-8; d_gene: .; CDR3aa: CASSLVVSASSYEQYF
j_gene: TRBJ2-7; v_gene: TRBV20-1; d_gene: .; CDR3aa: CSASGGGRSYEQYF
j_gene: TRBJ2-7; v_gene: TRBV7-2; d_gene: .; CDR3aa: CASSLGRGAYEQYF
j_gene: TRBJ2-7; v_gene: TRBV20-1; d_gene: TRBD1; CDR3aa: CSAPRQGTYEQYF
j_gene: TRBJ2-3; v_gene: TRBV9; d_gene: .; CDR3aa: CASNSRLHTDTQYF
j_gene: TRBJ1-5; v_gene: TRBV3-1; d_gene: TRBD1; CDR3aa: CASSLTGGAGNQPQHF
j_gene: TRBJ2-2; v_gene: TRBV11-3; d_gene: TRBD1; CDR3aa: CASSLGDRAKSNTGELFF
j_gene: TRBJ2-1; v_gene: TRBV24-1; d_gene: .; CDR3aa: CATSDFGGRNEQFF
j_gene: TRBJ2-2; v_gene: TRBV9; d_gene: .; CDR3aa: CASSVGSRQGGWSGTGELFF
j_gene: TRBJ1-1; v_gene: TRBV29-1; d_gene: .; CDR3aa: CSVVVGGEGTEAFF
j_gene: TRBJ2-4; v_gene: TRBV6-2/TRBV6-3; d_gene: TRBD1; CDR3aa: CASRLQGAVKNIQYF
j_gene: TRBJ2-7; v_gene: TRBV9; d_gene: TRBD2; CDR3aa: CASSVGEGYEQYF
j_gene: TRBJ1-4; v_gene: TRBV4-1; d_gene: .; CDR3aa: CASSQARGEKLFF
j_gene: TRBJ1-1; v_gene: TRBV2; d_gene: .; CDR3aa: CASKGQMNTEAFF